This is a list of T cell receptor beta chains from one sample in a study of T cell repertoires in cytomegalovirus infection. Via MiXCR, TCRdb re-called the reads, giving one row per CDR3 protein. Among fewer than 1,000,000 distinct CDR3 sequences listed, approximately 31% were seen once. No antigen is known for these receptors. The sample consisted of cultured CD8+ T cells from PBMCs, taken from culture after CMV antigen stimulation. Source of these receptors: a human donor in good health (CMV status not recorded). Some clones in this sample may be carry-over from other donors' samples. Each CDR3 is given with its conserved first and last residue. A D gene is named only where the DNA matches it firmly. The listing skips clone size in some rows; elsewhere it reads once, few, many or a size class.

clone_size j_call d_call v_call cdr3_nt cdr3_aa
. TRBJ2-1 . TRBV6-1 TGTGCCAGCAGTGAAGCGGGATTCGATGAGCAGTTCTTC CASSEAGFDEQFF
few TRBJ2-5 . TRBV12-3/TRBV12-4 TGTGCCAGCAGTTCCCCGCGGGGAGCGGACGTACAAGAGACCCAGTACTTC CASSSPRGADVQETQYF
many TRBJ2-3 . TRBV6-1 TGTGCCAGCAGTGAATGGCGGGACGGCACAGATACGCAGTATTTT CASSEWRDGTDTQYF
. TRBJ1-6 TRBD1 TRBV20-1 TGCAGTGCTAGAGAGGACAGGGGTTGGTCACCCCTCCACTTT CSAREDRGWSPLHF
many TRBJ1-3 . TRBV7-6 TGTGCCAGCAGCTTACTTACCTCGGACATCACTGGAAACACCATATATTTT CASSLLTSDITGNTIYF
. TRBJ1-6 . TRBV7-9 TGTGCCATAGGAGCAGGCGGCAGCGCGACTTCACCCCTCCACTTT CAIGAGGSATSPLHF
. TRBJ1-4 . TRBV7-9 TGTGCCACCAAGGGGGGGGCGCGTGAAAAACTGTTTTTT CATKGGAREKLFF
few TRBJ2-7 . TRBV6-5 TGTGCCAGCAGTTACTCGACAGTGAACGAGCAGTACTTC CASSYSTVNEQYF
. TRBJ1-2 TRBD1 TRBV7-9 TGTGCCAGCAGCTTATCAGCCGGGACAGCGGGGATATGGACCTATGGCTACACCTTC CASSLSAGTAGIWTYGYTF
. TRBJ2-3 . TRBV20-1 TGCAGTGCTCACCGCGAGGATACGCAGTATTTT CSAHREDTQYF
few TRBJ1-2 . TRBV29-1 TGCAGCGTTGAAGACAGGCAGGACTATGGCTACACCTTC CSVEDRQDYGYTF
many TRBJ2-1 . TRBV7-6 TGTGCCAGCAGCCCAACGGAGAACAATGAGCAGTTCTTC CASSPTENNEQFF
few TRBJ1-1 . TRBV6-5 TGTGCCAGCAGTTACTCTCGGAAGGAGAACACTGAAGCTTTCTTT CASSYSRKENTEAFF
few TRBJ1-2 . TRBV29-1 TGCAGCGTTGATAGAGAACAGGGTTCTGGCTACACCTTC CSVDREQGSGYTF
. TRBJ2-3 TRBD1 TRBV6-6 TGTGCCGCTCGACAGGGTCCCTTTACGCAGTATTTT CAARQGPFTQYF
. TRBJ2-2 . TRBV5-1 TGCGCCAGCAGCTTAGATATTTCGACAGGGAACACCGGGGAGCTGTTTTTT CASSLDISTGNTGELFF
many TRBJ2-1 . TRBV6-2/TRBV6-3 TGTGCCAGCAGCCAAATTCAGGGGTGGAGCTCCTACAATGAGCAGTTCTTC CASSQIQGWSSYNEQFF
. TRBJ2-5 . TRBV15 TGTGCCACCACGAGGCTGACGGTGGACCAAGAGACCCAGTACTTC CATTRLTVDQETQYF
. TRBJ2-1 TRBD2 TRBV20-1 TGCAGTGCTAGAGGGGGAGGGGAGAGTTACAATGAGCAGTTCTTC CSARGGGESYNEQFF
. TRBJ1-2 . TRBV5-6 TGTGCCAGCAGCGTTGACACCATCTATGGCTACACCTTC CASSVDTIYGYTF
. TRBJ2-1 . TRBV6-4 TGTGCCAGCAGCGAGGAGGGGGTAACCTACAATGAGCAGTTCTTC CASSEEGVTYNEQFF
. TRBJ1-1 TRBD1 TRBV12-5 TGTGCTAGTGTCCGAGGGGGCGGGAACACTGAAGCTTTCTTT CASVRGGGNTEAFF
. TRBJ1-2 . TRBV27 TGTGCCAGCAGTTTTAAAGGGGCAGGGCCTCGTATGGGCTACACCTTC CASSFKGAGPRMGYTF
few TRBJ2-5 . TRBV7-9 TGTGCCAGCAGCTTAGCAGCGGAGGAGACCCAGTACTTC CASSLAAEETQYF
. TRBJ2-3 . TRBV4-2 TGTGCCAGCAGCCAAGATCTTGTCTTTGGGACGCGGAGGGACACAGATACGCAGTATTTT CASSQDLVFGTRRDTDTQYF
many TRBJ2-1 . TRBV12-3/TRBV12-4 TGTGCCAGCACCTCGGAGGGACCACCCTCCTACAATGAGCAGTTCTTC CASTSEGPPSYNEQFF
. TRBJ1-1 . TRBV4-1 TGCGCCAGCAGCCAGGCCGGGGACCCCCTGTCCGCCACTGAAGCTTTCTTT CASSQAGDPLSATEAFF
. TRBJ1-2 . TRBV7-9 TGTGCCAGCAGCTGGGGCGTTTCAGCTAACTATGGCTACACCTTC CASSWGVSANYGYTF
few TRBJ1-6 . TRBV7-9 TGTGCCTCCGGGGGGGTGAATTCACCCCTCCACTTT CASGGVNSPLHF
. TRBJ2-1 TRBD1 TRBV10-3 TGTGCCGCCACCGGGACAGGGACTGTCGAAGAGCAGTTCTTC CAATGTGTVEEQFF
few TRBJ2-5 TRBD2 TRBV27 TGTGCCAGCAGTCCCAGGGGTAGCGGGGGGAGACAGGAGACCCAGTACTTC CASSPRGSGGRQETQYF
. TRBJ1-1 . TRBV29-1 TGCAGCGTTGAATTTCGGGACCTGAACACTGAAGCTTTCTTT CSVEFRDLNTEAFF
few TRBJ2-3 TRBD2 TRBV11-3 TGTGCCAGCAGCCCCGCGGTAGTAGCGGGGGAAGATACGCAGTATTTT CASSPAVVAGEDTQYF
. TRBJ2-1 . TRBV29-1 TGCAGCGTTGAAGAACTAAAGGGACCCAATGAGCAGTTCTTC CSVEELKGPNEQFF
few TRBJ2-3 . TRBV27 TGTGCCAGCAGCTTATTTGATACGCAGTATTTT CASSLFDTQYF
. TRBJ1-5 . TRBV11-1 TGTGCCAGCAACAACAAAGTCGTCGGCAATCAGCCCCAGCATTTT CASNNKVVGNQPQHF
. TRBJ2-5 . TRBV4-1 TGCGCCAGCAGCCCTCTGTCGGACCGGGGGACCCAGTACTTC CASSPLSDRGTQYF
. TRBJ2-7 TRBD1 TRBV28 TGTGCCAGCAGTTGGGGGGTGCAGGGGGCTTACGAGCAGTACTTC CASSWGVQGAYEQYF
few TRBJ2-1 . TRBV24-1 TGTGCCACCAGTGATGTAGCGGACAATGAGCAGTTCTTC CATSDVADNEQFF
. TRBJ2-7 TRBD2 TRBV28 TGTGCCAGCAGTTTTCCGTCTAGCGGGGGAGATGAGCAGTACTTC CASSFPSSGGDEQYF
. TRBJ1-2 . TRBV28 TGTGCCAGCAGTTTGCCCCAGCTCTATGGCTACACCTTC CASSLPQLYGYTF
many TRBJ2-1 TRBD2 TRBV7-2 TGTGCCAGCAGCTTAGCCTGGGTGGAGCGGGGGTCCTACAATGAGCAGTTCTTC CASSLAWVERGSYNEQFF
many TRBJ2-2 . TRBV4-3 TGCGCCAGCAGCCAAGAACACCCAACACTTAACACCGGGGAGCTGTTTTTT CASSQEHPTLNTGELFF
. TRBJ2-2 . TRBV2 TGTGCCAGCATCCCCAAAGAGACTAGGGCGAACACCGGGGAGCTGTTTTTT CASIPKETRANTGELFF
many TRBJ2-1 . TRBV7-2 TGTGCCAGCAGCCCTCGGACAGACCTCTCCTACAATGAGCAGTTCTTC CASSPRTDLSYNEQFF
few TRBJ2-5 . TRBV7-9 TGTGCCACCTTCCGGAGCTCAGAAGAGACCCAGTACTTC CATFRSSEETQYF
few TRBJ2-1 . TRBV4-1 TGCGCCAGCAGCCAAGGTGGGAACTCCTACAATGAGCAGTTCTTC CASSQGGNSYNEQFF
many TRBJ2-1 . TRBV7-6 TGTGCCAGCACTGCCCGCGATGTGGTTGCTTCCTACAATGAGCAGTTCTTC CASTARDVVASYNEQFF
. TRBJ2-2 . TRBV5-5 TGTGCCAGCAGCTCCCTCCTGTTTACCACCGGGGAGCTGTTTTTT CASSSLLFTTGELFF
many TRBJ1-5 . TRBV7-2 TGTGCCAGCAGCTTCGGACAGAAGCCCCAGCATTTT CASSFGQKPQHF
. TRBJ2-2 . TRBV6-6 TGTGCCAGCAGTTACTCACCCCGGGCCGGGGAGCTGTTTTTT CASSYSPRAGELFF
many TRBJ1-4 . TRBV12-3/TRBV12-4 TGTGCCAGGGAGCCCTGGCAGACCGGGACCCGACGGGGACTGTTTTTT CAREPWQTGTRRGLFF
. TRBJ2-7 . TRBV2 TGTGCCAGCATCAGGACGGCCGACTACGAGCAGTACTTC CASIRTADYEQYF
few TRBJ2-1 . TRBV6-5 TGTGCCAGCAGTTACTCGTGGCAAGGCGGAACCTACAATGAGCAGTTCTTC CASSYSWQGGTYNEQFF
. TRBJ1-3 . TRBV4-1 TGCGCCAGCAGCCAAGGACCGAGCTCTGGAAACACCATATATTTT CASSQGPSSGNTIYF
. TRBJ2-1 . TRBV29-1 TGCAGCGTTGAAGATTTCGGACGGAGCTCCTACAATGAGCAGTTCTTC CSVEDFGRSSYNEQFF
. TRBJ1-4 TRBD1 TRBV10-3 TGTGCCATCAGGGGACAGGGTGAGCGTAATGAAAAACTGTTTTTT CAIRGQGERNEKLFF